The sequence of this T cell receptor (beta chain) was determined in a study of beta chain features in type 1 diabetes. Study-wide results and limits: Type 1 diabetes patients showed a moderate but significant shortening of TCRB CDR3s in all four CD4+ subsets. Since sequencing was performed on cDNA, cells with high TCR expression could be over-represented.

Since all of the isolated RNA was reverse transcribed, expressed TCRB transcripts were what got sequenced. Only in-frame clones appear in the TCRdb table, and some are missing; sequencing was by immunoSEQ multiplex PCR. The sample records 630,000 or so clones, over 12% being singletons. A word on this clone: Its specificity is unknown.

The CDR3 is 15 amino acids. This rearrangement joins TRBV21-1 to TRBJ2-2; TRBD1, the table's D call, was not compared with the DNA. TRBV21-1 is a pseudogene locus. The source of this sequence is a man younger than 35 with type 1 diabetes. The sample was naive CD4+ T cells from blood. CDR3 DNA sequence: TGTGCCGGTAAATCGGACAGGGGTCGCACCGGGGAGCTGTTTTTT. Translating gives CAGKSDRGRTGELFF.